This T cell receptor beta chain was retrieved from a study of T cells in Graves' hyperthyroidism and ophthalmopathy. Notes on the study in general: Ophthalmopathy, which appeared later, was predicted by the model a median about 6 months before onset.

Trimming took 3 bases from V and 2 from J, leaving 13 bases between them. The length of the CDR3 is 16 residues. From germline, CDR1 is KGHDR and CDR2 SFDVKD. This clonotype showed up just once. Its antigen is not identified. This may come from a read error, since a much larger clone is one base off. The CDR3 does not end in the conserved phenylalanine or tryptophan, so this is likely a read error. The CDR3 regions of TCR beta were amplified from RNA transcripts. With the HTBI primer set, the TCR CDR3 went through a first round of RT-PCR. TCRdb re-called the multiplex PCR reads through MiXCR, storing one row per CDR3 protein. Among roughly 570,000 distinct CDR3 sequences, roughly 46% were seen once, and the ten largest hold roughly 8.2%. Graves' hyperthyroidism qualified as stable when ophthalmopathy did not progress within 18 months. Patients showing uncontrolled infection, other autoimmune disease, pregnancy or lactation were ineligible.

This chain joins TRBV24-1 and TRBJ1-5; maybe TRBD1 (6 bases). This clonotype originated in a woman aged 18 to 35 with Graves' hyperthyroidism. Sequenced input: peripheral blood or thyroid tissue (not recorded which). This chain's CDR3 is CATSDPGAGGNQPQHL. Here the CDR3 DNA reads TGTGCCACCAGTGATCCCGGGGCAGGGGGCAATCAGCCCCAGCATCTT.